The 26 T cell receptor beta chains reported below all come from one sample, sequenced in a study of OX40 agonist ivuxolimab in advanced cancers. Only in-frame clones appear in the TCRdb table, and some are missing; sequencing was by immunoSEQ multiplex PCR. The data contain approximately 61,000 clones, 87% of them singletons. The sequenced sample was CD4+ or CD8+ T cells sorted from blood, obtained in a trial of the OX40 agonist ivuxolimab. These receptors originate from an adult with an advanced solid tumor such as melanoma, head and neck, liver or kidney cancer.

The V gene is TRBV11-2, the J gene TRBJ2-7; no clear D. V was trimmed by 1 base and J by 0 bases, leaving 13 bases between them. CDR1 SGHAT and CDR2 FQNNGV come from the germline V gene. There are 16 residues in the CDR3. In nucleotides, the CDR3 is TGTGCCAGCAGCTTAGGGCCCCAGCGCCACTCCTACGAGCAGTACTTC. Translation gives CASSLGPQRHSYEQYF.

This chain uses TRBV28 with TRBJ2-7; no definite D call. The CDR3 is made up of 12 amino acids. V lost 3 bases to trimming and J lost 2 bases, with 5 bases between them. The germline V gene encodes CDR1 MDHEN and CDR2 SYDVKM. CDR3 nucleotide sequence: TGTGCCAGCAGTTTTAGGGCCTACGAGCAGTACTTC. Translation: CASSFRAYEQYF.

J is TRBJ1-3 and V is TRBV9, with TRBD1 identical over 10 bases. After removal of 4 bases from V and 0 bases from J, the junction contained 13 bases not matched to a gene. Germline V gene data show CDR1 as SGDLS and CDR2 as YYNGEE. The CDR3 is 19 amino acids. In DNA form, the CDR3 reads TGTGCCAGCAGCCGTATCCCCGGGACAGGGGTTAGCTCTGGAAACACCATATATTTT. Translation gives CASSRIPGTGVSSGNTIYF.

The chain links TRBV7-9 to TRBJ2-7, with 9 bases aligning to TRBD1. The CDR3 is 15 amino acids. Losses at the gene ends were 4 bases for V and 3 bases for J; bases not matched to a gene: 7. CDR1 and CDR2 (germline): SEHNR, FQNEAQ (reference sequence). CDR3 nucleotide sequence: TGTGCCAGCAGCTCCTCCGGGACAGGGCGCTACGAGCAGTACTTC. Translation gives CASSSSGTGRYEQYF.

The chain joins TRBV7-9 to TRBJ2-7, with D possibly called TRBD1 or TRBD2 (5 bases each). Germline assignment: CDR1 SEHNR and CDR2 FQNEAQ (reference sequence). The CDR3 runs to 14 residues. The V gene lost 1 base and the J gene lost 2 bases, with 9 bases spanning the gap. The CDR3: CASSLGDGPYEQYF. The CDR3 DNA sequence: TGTGCCAGCAGCTTAGGGGACGGGCCCTACGAGCAGTACTTC.

The chain employs TRBV11-3 and TRBJ2-3; 9 bases match TRBD1. This CDR3 contains 17 residues. V lost 5 bases and J lost 2; bases outside the gene matches: 11. Germline loops: CDR1 SGHNT, CDR2 YENEEA. This CDR3 reads CASSPGQGRSHTDTQYF. The CDR3 DNA sequence: TGTGCCAGCAGCCCCGGACAGGGGAGATCCCACACAGATACGCAGTATTTT. The variable domain in full, with the rest retrieved from reference TRBV11-3 and TRBJ2-3, is EAGVVQSPRYKIIEKKQPVAFWCNPISGHNTLYWYLQNLGQGPELLIRYENEEAVDDSQLPKDRFSAERLKGVDSTLKIQPAELGDSAVYLCASSPGQGRSHTDTQYFGPGTRLTVL.

This clone has only a few counts. The chain couples TRBV6-5 to TRBJ2-7; 9 bases are a match to TRBD1. Per the germline V gene, CDR1 is MNHEY and CDR2 is SVGAGI. There are 16 residues in the CDR3. Trimming at V came to 0 bases and at J to 1 base, leaving 4 bases not matched to a gene. The CDR3: CASSYSTGQGSYEQYF. CDR3 DNA: TGTGCCAGCAGTTACTCGACGGGACAGGGTTCCTACGAGCAGTACTTC.

CDR3 sequence: CASSGTQTGDYEQYF. The CDR3 region has the DNA TGTGCCAGCAGTGGTACCCAGACAGGGGACTACGAGCAGTACTTC. The genes are TRBV6-1 and TRBJ2-7; 8 bases match TRBD1. Germline trimming cut 4 bases from V and 3 bases from J; bases unmatched to any gene: 8. This CDR3 region has 15 residues. Germline loops: CDR1 MNHNS, CDR2 SASEGT.

This chain links TRBV9 with TRBJ2-7, with 10 bases matching TRBD1. This CDR3 comprises 16 residues. Germline-derived CDR1 and CDR2 are SGDLS and YYNGEE. The trim removed 4 bases at V and 2 bases at J, leaving 9 bases unmatched. CDR3 loop: CASSPHGTGDAYEQYF. CDR3 in DNA: TGTGCCAGCAGCCCCCATGGGACAGGGGATGCCTACGAGCAGTACTTC.

The V and J genes are TRBV28 and TRBJ1-5, with 8 nucleotides matching TRBD1. This CDR3 has 15 amino acids. Germline values: CDR1 MDHEN, CDR2 SYDVKM. V gave up 3 bases and J gave up 4 bases; unmatched junction bases: 5. CDR3 bases: TGTGCCAGCAGTTTTCTCTACAGGGGGAATCAGCCCCAGCATTTT. Amino acid sequence: CASSFLYRGNQPQHF.

Here the CDR3 DNA reads TGCGCCAGCAGCCAAGTTAGGGCGGGTACCAGCTCCTACAATGAGCAGTTCTTC. The encoded protein is CASSQVRAGTSSYNEQFF. The rearrangement uses TRBV4-3 and TRBJ2-1, with D possibly being TRBD2 (5 bases). Trimming left V 1 base short and J 0 bases short, with 16 bases between. CDR1 LGHNA and CDR2 YSLEER come from the germline V gene. The length of the CDR3 is 18 residues.

Only one count was recorded for this clone. The V gene is TRBV5-8, the J gene TRBJ2-1, with D perhaps matching TRBD1 (7 bases). Trimming removed 1 base from V and 4 bases from J, with 18 bases in between. This CDR3 comprises 17 residues. The germline CDR1 and CDR2 sequences are SGHTS and YDEGEE. The CDR3 region is CASSLRSISGGYNEQFF. CDR3 in DNA: TGTGCCAGCAGCTTGAGGTCGATTTCAGGGGGGTACAATGAGCAGTTCTTC.

In DNA, the CDR3 is TGTGCCAGCAGCCAAGAATTGGGACGAGTCACAGATACGCAGTATTTT. Protein sequence: CASSQELGRVTDTQYF. The V gene is TRBV4-2, the J gene TRBJ2-3; tentatively, D is TRBD1 or TRBD2 (5 bases each). The CDR3 is 16 residues long. The germline gives CDR1 LGHNA, CDR2 YNFKEQ. V was clipped by 0 bases and J by 2 bases, with 12 bases between them.

The chain combines TRBV5-1 with TRBJ2-7; the match to TRBD1 covers 11 bases. The V and J ends lost 4 bases and 1 base, in that order; junction bases with no gene match: 16. This CDR3 is 19 amino acids long. Germline-derived CDR1 and CDR2 are SGHRS and YFSETQ. CDR3 amino acids: CASSRRGQGDSLSSYEQYF. The DNA for the CDR3 is TGCGCCAGCAGCCGGAGGGGACAGGGGGACTCCTTATCATCCTACGAGCAGTACTTC.

On this clone: One junction end disagrees with the germline gene, perhaps due to a read error. The genes are TRBV19 and TRBJ2-3; D is undetermined. CDR3 size: 15 residues. CDR1 and CDR2 (germline): LNHDA, SQIVND (reference sequence). CDR3 protein: CASSNGPQIWDTQYF. The CDR3 DNA reads as TGTGCCAGCAGTAATGGTCCCCAGATATGGGATACGCAGTATTTT.

The table lists this clone with a count of one. The chain recombines TRBV7-9 with TRBJ1-6, with a tentative D call TRBD1 (5 bases). V was pared by 7 bases and J by 4 bases, with 8 bases between. CDR1 is SEHNR, CDR2 FQNEAQ, per germline (reference sequence). This CDR3 has 13 residues. The DNA of the CDR3 is TGTGCCAGCACGGGGACTTATAATTCACCCCTCCACTTT. Translated: CASTGTYNSPLHF.

Concerning this clone itself: The sample holds other DNA sequences that translate to the same CDR3. The J gene is TRBJ2-5, the V gene TRBV18; 7 nucleotides line up with TRBD1. This CDR3 is 13 amino acids long. Germline-derived CDR1 and CDR2 are KGHSH and LQKENI. Germline trimming cut 3 bases from V and 2 bases from J; bases unmatched to any gene: 0. The CDR3 nucleotides read TGTGCCAGCTCACCGACAGGGCAAGAGACCCAGTACTTC. This gives the protein CASSPTGQETQYF.

The table lists this clone with a few counts. The chain carries TRBV30 and TRBJ2-3; 13 bases are shared with TRBD2. The J segment lost 0 bases and the V segment lost 4 bases, leaving 10 bases of the junction unmatched. This CDR3 comprises 18 residues. Germline lookup yields CDR1 GTSNPN and CDR2 SVGIG (reference sequence). CDR3 bases: TGTGCCTGGAATAGCCCACTGGGACTAGCGGGGAGCACAGATACGCAGTATTTT. Amino acids: CAWNSPLGLAGSTDTQYF. The full variable domain, its missing parts supplied by reference TRBV30 and TRBJ2-3, is SQTIHQWPATLVQPVGSPLSLECTVEGTSNPNLYWYRQAAGRGLQLLFYSVGIGQISSEVPQNLSASRPQDRQFILSSKKLLLSDSGFYLCAWNSPLGLAGSTDTQYFGPGTRLTVL.

The V gene is TRBV5-6, the J gene TRBJ1-2; 12 bases match TRBD1. Trimming cost V 0 bases and J 8 bases; bases outside gene matches: 11. Germline values: CDR1 SGHDT, CDR2 YYEEEE. This CDR3 has 17 residues. The CDR3 DNA is TGTGCCAGCAGCTTGGAACCGGGACAGGGGGCGCGGAGGGGCTACACCTTC. Translation: CASSLEPGQGARRGYTF.

The chain combines TRBV14 with TRBJ1-1, with 8 bases matching TRBD1. The J segment lost 3 bases and the V segment lost 0 bases, leaving 12 bases of the junction unmatched. The CDR3 consists of 18 residues. Germline CDR1 reads SGHDN; CDR2 reads FVKESK. The CDR3 sequence: CASSQDPFDRGRDTEAFF. The CDR3 region has the DNA TGTGCCAGCAGCCAAGACCCCTTTGACAGGGGAAGGGACACTGAAGCTTTCTTT.

The sample holds one count of this clone. The chain employs TRBV27 and TRBJ2-1; 10 bases are shared with TRBD2. The CDR3 is 16 residues long. Germline V gives CDR1 MNHEY, CDR2 SMNVEV (reference sequence). V lost 0 bases and J lost 8; bases outside the gene matches: 7. The CDR3 sequence: CASSLSSGGRVDEQFF. Here the CDR3 DNA reads TGTGCCAGCAGTTTATCTAGCGGGGGGAGGGTCGATGAGCAGTTCTTC.

CDR3 loop: CAWSRSSNEKLFF. The CDR3 DNA is TGTGCCTGGAGTAGGTCCTCAAATGAAAAACTGTTTTTT. The rearrangement uses TRBV30 and TRBJ1-4; D unresolved. The germline V and J ends were trimmed by 2 bases and 5 bases, with 9 bases remaining between them. CDR1 is GTSNPN, CDR2 SVGIG, per germline (reference sequence). This CDR3 has 13 residues.

J is TRBJ2-1 and V is TRBV6-1, with 8 bases identical to TRBD1. This CDR3 comprises 16 residues. V dropped 3 bases and J dropped 3; count of bases not matched to a gene: 7. Germline CDR1 MNHNS, CDR2 SASEGT. In nucleotides, the CDR3 is TGTGCCAGCAGTGACCATGGGACAGGTTTCTACAATGAGCAGTTCTTC. Amino acid sequence: CASSDHGTGFYNEQFF.

The chain recombines TRBV7-2 with TRBJ1-1; D remains ambiguous. Germline V CDR1 and CDR2: SGHTA, FQGNSA. The CDR3 has 15 amino acids. The germline V and J ends were trimmed by 2 bases and 0 bases, with 10 bases remaining between them. DNA for the CDR3: TGTGCCAGCAGCTTACGTAGACCGATGAACACTGAAGCTTTCTTT. Encoded protein: CASSLRRPMNTEAFF.

V usage is TRBV2 and J usage is TRBJ1-6; a weak D match, TRBD1 (5 bases). The CDR3 is made up of 15 amino acids. CDR1 and CDR2 (germline): SNHLY, FYNNEI. Trimming took 7 bases from V and 0 from J, leaving 10 bases between them. This CDR3 is CASIQTVSYNSPLHF. The CDR3 nucleotides read TGTGCCAGCATCCAGACAGTCTCCTATAATTCACCCCTCCACTTT.

The J gene is TRBJ1-2, the V gene TRBV6-5; the match to TRBD1 covers 8 bases. The V gene's germline CDR1 is MNHEY and CDR2 SVGAGI. CDR3 length: 16 amino acids. With 2 bases clipped from V and 8 bases from J, the junction kept 13 bases outside the gene matches. CDR3 DNA: TGTGCCAGCAGTTACGTTTCGGACAGGGTGAGGGACGGCTACACCTTC. Its translation is CASSYVSDRVRDGYTF.